This T cell receptor (beta chain) stems from a study of blood T cell repertoires in COVID-19. At the level of the study: Sites in the United States, Italy and Spain provided acute and convalescent COVID-19 samples.

This CDR3 contains 12 residues. Germline lookup yields CDR1 LNHNV and CDR2 YYDKDF (reference sequence). V was trimmed by 8 bases and J by 3 bases, leaving 8 bases between them. Clinical histories supplied by participants themselves formed the basis of cohort assignment. Sequencing was performed with immunoSEQ multiplex PCR; in TCRdb, only in-frame clones are kept and a portion is missing. This sample has 400,000 to 500,000 clones, with approximately 91% found just once. The material sequenced was PBMCs or T cells enriched from blood (not recorded which). This receptor was taken from a woman between 18 and 30 years old who had been exposed to COVID-19. The chain couples TRBV15 to TRBJ1-5; a possible D gene is TRBD1 (6 bases). CDR3 coding DNA: TGTGCCACCGGACAGCCCAATCAGCCCCAGCATTTT. Translated, it gives CATGQPNQPQHF.